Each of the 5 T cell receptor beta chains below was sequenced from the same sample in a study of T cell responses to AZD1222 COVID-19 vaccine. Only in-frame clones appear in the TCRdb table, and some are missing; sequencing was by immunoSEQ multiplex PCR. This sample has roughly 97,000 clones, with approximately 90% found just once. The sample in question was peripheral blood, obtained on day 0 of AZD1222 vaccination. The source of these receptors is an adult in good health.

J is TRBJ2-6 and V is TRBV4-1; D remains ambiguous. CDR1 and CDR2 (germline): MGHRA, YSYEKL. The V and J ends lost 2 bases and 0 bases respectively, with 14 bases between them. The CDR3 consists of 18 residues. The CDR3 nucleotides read TGCGCCAGCAGCCAAAATTTTCGCGGAAGCTCTGGGGCCAACGTCCTGACTTTC. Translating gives CASSQNFRGSSGANVLTF.

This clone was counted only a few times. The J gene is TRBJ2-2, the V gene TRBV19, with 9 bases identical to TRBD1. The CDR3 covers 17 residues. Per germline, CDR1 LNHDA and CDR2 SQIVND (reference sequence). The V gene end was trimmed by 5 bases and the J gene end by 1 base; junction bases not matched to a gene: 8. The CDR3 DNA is TGTGCCAGTAGTGTCAAAACGGGACAGGGGAACACCGGGGAGCTGTTTTTT. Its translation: CASSVKTGQGNTGELFF.

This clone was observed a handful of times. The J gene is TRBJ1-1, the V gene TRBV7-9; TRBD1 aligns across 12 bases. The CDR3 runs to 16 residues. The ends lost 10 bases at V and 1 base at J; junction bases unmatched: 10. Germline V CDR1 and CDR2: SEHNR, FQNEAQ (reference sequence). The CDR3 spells CATQSRDRGPNTEAFF. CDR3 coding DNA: TGTGCCACGCAGTCCCGGGACAGGGGGCCGAACACTGAAGCTTTCTTT.

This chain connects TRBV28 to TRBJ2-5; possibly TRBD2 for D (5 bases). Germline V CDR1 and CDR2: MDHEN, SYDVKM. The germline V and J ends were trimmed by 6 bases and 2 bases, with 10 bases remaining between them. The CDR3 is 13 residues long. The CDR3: CASRYPGQETQYF. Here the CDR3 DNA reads TGTGCCAGCAGGTACCCGGGGCAAGAGACCCAGTACTTC.

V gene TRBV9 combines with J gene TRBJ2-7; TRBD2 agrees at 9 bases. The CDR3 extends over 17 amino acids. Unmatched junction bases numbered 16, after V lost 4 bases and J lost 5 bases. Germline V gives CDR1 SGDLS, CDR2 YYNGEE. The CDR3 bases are TGTGCCAGCAGCCCCGGAGGTGCGGGGGGGTGGTTGAACGAGCAGTACTTC. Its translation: CASSPGGAGGWLNEQYF.